Following are 4 T cell receptor beta chains from one sample sequenced in a study of lymphopenia after photon versus proton radiotherapy. Only in-frame clones appear in the TCRdb table, and some are missing; sequencing was by immunoSEQ multiplex PCR. The sample yields fewer than 30,000 clones, approximately 88% seen once. This material consisted of peripheral blood, taken from a patient treated with photon-based radiotherapy. The receptors come from a man aged 45-65 years with gastric cancer.

This clone was seen a single time. In nucleotides, the CDR3 is TGTGCCAGCAGCGACGGACGGACCTACGAGCAGTACGTC. Translated: CASSDGRTYEQYV. The chain employs TRBV5-4 and TRBJ2-7; D not certain. This CDR3 has 13 amino acids. V was pared by 4 bases and J by 2 bases, with 10 bases between. Germline V gives CDR1 SGHNT, CDR2 YYREEE (reference sequence).

This chain's CDR3 is CASSVDRVGQETQYF. The CDR3 nucleotides read TGTGCCAGCAGCGTCGACAGGGTTGGCCAAGAGACCCAGTACTTC. The chain uses TRBV2 and TRBJ2-5; 7 bases align to TRBD1. The junction had 8 bases not matched to a gene; V was cut back by 6 bases and J by 1 base. In germline, CDR1 is SNHLY, CDR2 FYNNEI. The CDR3 spans 15 residues.

The table lists this clone with a count of one. The V gene is TRBV4-1, the J gene TRBJ2-1; D call uncertain. From germline, CDR1 is MGHRA and CDR2 YSYEKL. With 1 base removed from V and 4 bases from J, the gap between germline ends came to 8 bases. CDR3 length: 14 residues. The CDR3 bases are TGCGCCAGCAGCCAAGGTAACGGGTACAATGAGCAGTTCTTC. Its protein product is CASSQGNGYNEQFF.

The rearrangement links TRBV6-5 to TRBJ1-1, with D possibly matching TRBD1 (5 bases). This CDR3 is 13 amino acids long. CDR1 and CDR2 from the germline V gene are MNHEY and SVGAGI. Trimming cost V 6 bases and J 4 bases, with 12 bases left between them. The CDR3 DNA reads as TGTGCCAGCAGCGGTGACAGAGGCACTGAAGCTTTCTTT. This gives the protein CASSGDRGTEAFF.